What follows are 18 T cell receptor beta chains derived from one specimen sequenced in a study of regulatory T cells in long-lasting Graves disease. The time point denotes: newly diagnosed GD, antithyroid drugs for less than 3 months. With RNA extracted from PBMCs as input, the TCR library was made. Assembly of TCR beta libraries relied on iRepertoire HTBI primers together with Arm-PCR of CDR3 regions. MiXCR, run by TCRdb on the multiplex PCR reads, gives a single entry per CDR3 protein. Counted here are roughly 500,000 distinct CDR3 sequences, 12% occurring once; the ten biggest clones make up almost 9%. This sample also belongs to another study, concerning T cells in Graves' hyperthyroidism and ophthalmopathy.

Source: peripheral blood mononuclear cells (PBMCs), taken at new diagnosis, from a patient treated with antithyroid drugs. Receptor source: a woman younger than 45 with Graves disease.

This clonotype was detected only a few times. One junction end does not reproduce the germline sequence, and a read error may be involved. The chain carries TRBV2 and TRBJ1-1; D possibly corresponds to TRBD1 (6 bases). CDR1 and CDR2 from the germline V gene are SNHLY and FYNNEI. This CDR3 is 15 amino acids long. In nucleotides, the CDR3 is TGTGCCAACAGTTACTCTGGGGGCGGTGATCCTGAAGCTTTCTTT. Amino acid sequence: CANSYSGGGDPEAFF.

This clonotype was counted at least ten times. The chain is built from TRBV27 and TRBJ1-3; D gene ambiguous. Looked up from germline, CDR1 is MNHEY and CDR2 is SMNVEV (reference sequence). The CDR3 extends over 14 amino acids. V was shortened by 6 bases and J by 0 bases, with 9 bases between the two germline ends. CDR3 coding DNA: TGTGCCAGCAGCCGGGATTTCTCTGGAAACACCATATATTTT. It is translated as CASSRDFSGNTIYF.

The table lists this clonotype with a few counts. The genes are TRBV18 and TRBJ1-1, with TRBD1 as a possible D gene (5 bases). Trimming removed 5 bases at V and 4 bases at J, with 20 bases between. The CDR3 spans 16 residues. Germline loops: CDR1 KGHSH, CDR2 LQKENI. CDR3 in amino acids: CASSLHPRQGGTEAFF. The CDR3 DNA follows: TGTGCCAGCTCATTACACCCCAGGCAGGGAGGCACTGAAGCTTTCTTT.

This clonotype was detected ten times or more. V usage is TRBV10-2 and J usage is TRBJ1-1, with D possibly being TRBD1 (6 bases). This CDR3 comprises 13 residues. Trimming shortened V by 10 bases and J by 4 bases, and 16 bases separated the two germline ends. The germline CDR1 and CDR2 sequences are WSHSY and SAAADI. The CDR3 DNA reads as TGCGCCACCAGGGACAAGGGGGGCACTGAAGCTTTCTTT. This sequence encodes CATRDKGGTEAFF.

This clonotype was recorded a few times. The chain employs TRBV30 and TRBJ1-1; no reliable D call. CDR1 and CDR2 from the germline V gene are GTSNPN and SVGIG (reference sequence). This CDR3 region has 13 residues. Trimming removed 5 bases from V and 1 base from J, with 11 bases in between. DNA of the CDR3: TGTGCCTGGTCCCAGGAACCGAACACTGAAGCTTTCTTT. This sequence encodes CAWSQEPNTEAFF.

The chain joins TRBV29-1 to TRBJ1-1, with 7 bases aligning to TRBD1. J was trimmed by 7 bases and V by 4 bases; bases with no gene match: 12. Germline CDR1 is SQVTM and CDR2 is ANQGSEA. The CDR3 is made up of 14 amino acids. CDR3 nucleotides: TGCAGCGTTGCGGCTGGCAGGGGGAGTGGTGAAGCTTTCTTT. Protein product: CSVAAGRGSGEAFF.

The chain recombines TRBV16 with TRBJ2-2; 9 nucleotides line up with TRBD2. Germline CDR1 reads KGHSY; CDR2 reads FQNENV. V dropped 0 bases and J dropped 2; count of bases not matched to a gene: 1. The CDR3 consists of 16 residues. CDR3 protein: CASSQSLAGNTGELFF. The CDR3 DNA sequence: TGTGCCAGCAGCCAATCCCTAGCGGGAAACACCGGGGAGCTGTTTTTT.

This clonotype has ten or more counts. The V call is TRBV27, the J call TRBJ2-4; tentatively, D is TRBD1 (5 bases). There are 14 residues in the CDR3. V lost 9 bases and J lost 8, with 20 bases in between. Germline V lookup: CDR1 MNHEY, CDR2 SMNVEV (reference sequence). The CDR3: CARAMYQGEDIQYF. The CDR3 bases are TGTGCCAGAGCCATGTACCAGGGTGAGGACATTCAGTACTTC.

The V and J genes are TRBV24-1 and TRBJ2-3; 9 bases map to TRBD1. This CDR3 is built from 14 residues. V dropped 5 bases and J dropped 5; count of bases not matched to a gene: 4. From germline, CDR1 is KGHDR and CDR2 SFDVKD. CDR3 amino acids: CATSVGQGKDTQYF. CDR3 in DNA: TGTGCCACCAGTGTGGGACAGGGTAAAGATACGCAGTATTTT.

The rearrangement joins TRBV6-1 to TRBJ2-2; D may be TRBD1 (6 bases). CDR3 length: 14 residues. The V and J ends lost 8 bases and 8 bases respectively, with 18 bases between them. Germline V CDR1 and CDR2: MNHNS, SASEGT. The CDR3 here is CASYNRAARGELFF. The CDR3 nucleotides are TGTGCCAGCTATAACAGGGCTGCCAGGGGGGAGCTGTTTTTT.

This clonotype showed up many times. V and J are TRBV2 and TRBJ2-5; no definite D call. Trimming took off 6 bases at V and 3 bases at J, with 11 bases between the two ends. CDR3 size: 13 residues. Germline V CDR1 and CDR2: SNHLY, FYNNEI. In DNA form, the CDR3 reads TGTGCCAGCAGCGCTGAAATCAAAGAGACCCAGTACTTC. It codes for CASSAEIKETQYF.

V and J are TRBV4-1 and TRBJ2-7, with 9 bases aligning to TRBD1. The CDR3 covers 17 residues. The germline V gene encodes CDR1 MGHRA and CDR2 YSYEKL. V dropped 3 bases and J dropped 4; count of bases not matched to a gene: 13. CDR3 sequence (DNA): TGCGCCAGCAGCCATAAGAGTAGCGGACAGGGGATTTACGAGCAGTACTTC. Protein product: CASSHKSSGQGIYEQYF.

This clonotype was observed a few times. The chain is built from TRBV12-3 or TRBV12-4 and TRBJ2-6; D gene unclear. This CDR3 region has 17 residues. V gave up 3 bases and J gave up 0 bases, with 12 bases separating them. This CDR3 reads CASSFIPAYSGANVLTF. CDR3 DNA sequence: TGTGCCAGCAGTTTTATTCCAGCCTACTCTGGGGCCAACGTCCTGACTTTC.

This clonotype was seen at least ten times. V and J are TRBV27 and TRBJ1-6, with a tentative D call TRBD1 (5 bases). The CDR3 is 15 amino acids. CDR1 and CDR2 from the germline V gene are MNHEY and SMNVEV (reference sequence). The V end was cut by 4 bases, the J end by 9 bases, with 16 bases between. The CDR3 loop reads CASSWEGQVGSPLHF. For the CDR3, the DNA is TGTGCCAGCAGTTGGGAGGGGCAAGTTGGTTCACCCCTCCACTTT.

This clonotype showed up many times. The chain uses TRBV20-1 and TRBJ1-1, with D maybe TRBD1 (6 bases). The germline CDR1 and CDR2 sequences are DFQATT and SNEGSKA (reference sequence). The CDR3 consists of 13 residues. V gave up 3 bases and J gave up 6 bases, with 14 bases separating them. The CDR3 here is CSARRDIRPEAFF. For the CDR3, the DNA is TGCAGTGCTAGGCGGGACATCCGGCCTGAAGCTTTCTTT.

This clonotype came up many times. V and J are TRBV15 and TRBJ2-1; D perhaps matches TRBD2 (7 bases). Between the trimmed V and J ends, which lost 0 bases and 4 bases, there was a span of 19 bases. Germline CDR1 and CDR2: LNHNV and YYDKDF (reference sequence). This CDR3 comprises 18 residues. For the CDR3, the DNA is TGTGCCACCAGCAGAGATCGGTTGGGCGGGGGCTATTACAATGAGCAGTTCTTC. Its translation: CATSRDRLGGGYYNEQFF.

V is TRBV9 and J is TRBJ1-1; the D is unclear. V was cut by 1 base and J by 4 bases, with 8 bases left in between. Germline loops: CDR1 SGDLS, CDR2 YYNGEE. This CDR3 has 13 amino acids. The DNA of the CDR3 is TGTGCCAGCAGCGTATTAGCTGGCACTGAAGCTTTCTTT. Translating gives CASSVLAGTEAFF.

This clonotype showed up many times. The chain links TRBV3-1 to TRBJ2-1; D not certain. This CDR3 has 14 residues. Germline V gene sequence: CDR1 LGHDT, CDR2 YNNKEL (reference sequence). With 0 bases removed from V and 7 bases from J, the gap between germline ends came to 10 bases. The CDR3 sequence is CASSQEWVRNEQFF. The CDR3 coding sequence is TGTGCCAGCAGCCAAGAGTGGGTTAGGAATGAGCAGTTCTTC.